This T cell receptor beta chain comes out of a study of T cells after yellow fever vaccination. The wider study: In the case of low-cell-number fractions, SMART-Seq v4 Ultra Low Input was used for preparation. Study results and caveats: Most primary-vaccination clones recurred post-booster (roughly 96% CD4, more than 85% CD8).

Per germline, CDR1 SGHNT and CDR2 YYREEE (reference sequence). The length of the CDR3 is 15 residues. Deletions cut 0 bases from V and 1 base from J, with 9 bases between. This clonotype was observed a handful of times. Its antigen is as yet unknown. Template switching with 5'RACE generated the TCR cDNA and added a universal primer site and UMIs. Each CDR3 protein is one row after TCRdb ran MiXCR on the 5' RACE reads. The sample shows 250,000 to 300,000 distinct CDR3 sequences, around 4.9% of them seen only once. The clonotype was recovered from a man younger than 35 who received the YFV17D yellow fever vaccine. The chain couples TRBV5-4 to TRBJ2-3, with D possibly TRBD2 on 6 matching bases. Here the sequenced sample was CD4+ T cells sorted from PBMCs, taken on the day of the yellow fever booster vaccination. As DNA, the CDR3 is TGTGCCAGCAGCTTGGATCAGCGGGGCACAGATACGCAGTATTTT. It encodes CASSLDQRGTDTQYF.